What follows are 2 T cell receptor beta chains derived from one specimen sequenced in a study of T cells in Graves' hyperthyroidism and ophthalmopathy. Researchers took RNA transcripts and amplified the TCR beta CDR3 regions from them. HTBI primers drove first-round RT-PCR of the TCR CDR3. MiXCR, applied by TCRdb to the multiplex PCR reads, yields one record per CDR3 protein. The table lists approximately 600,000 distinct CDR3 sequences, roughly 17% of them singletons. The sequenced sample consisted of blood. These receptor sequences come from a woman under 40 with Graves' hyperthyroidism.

CDR3 sequence (DNA): TGCAGCGTTTCCACAGGGAACACTGAAGCTTTCTTT. This codes for CSVSTGNTEAFF. The chain has TRBV29-1 and TRBJ1-1; the D gene is possibly TRBD1 (5 bases). V was shortened by 5 bases and J by 1 base, with 8 bases between the two germline ends. Germline-derived CDR1 and CDR2 are SQVTM and ANQGSEA. CDR3 size: 12 residues.

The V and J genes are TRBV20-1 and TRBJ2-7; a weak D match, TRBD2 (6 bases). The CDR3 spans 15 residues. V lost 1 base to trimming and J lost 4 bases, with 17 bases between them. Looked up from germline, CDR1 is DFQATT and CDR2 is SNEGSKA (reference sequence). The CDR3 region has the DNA TGCAGTGCTAGAGTGGGGGGAATGGCCCATTACGAGCAGTACTTC. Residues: CSARVGGMAHYEQYF.